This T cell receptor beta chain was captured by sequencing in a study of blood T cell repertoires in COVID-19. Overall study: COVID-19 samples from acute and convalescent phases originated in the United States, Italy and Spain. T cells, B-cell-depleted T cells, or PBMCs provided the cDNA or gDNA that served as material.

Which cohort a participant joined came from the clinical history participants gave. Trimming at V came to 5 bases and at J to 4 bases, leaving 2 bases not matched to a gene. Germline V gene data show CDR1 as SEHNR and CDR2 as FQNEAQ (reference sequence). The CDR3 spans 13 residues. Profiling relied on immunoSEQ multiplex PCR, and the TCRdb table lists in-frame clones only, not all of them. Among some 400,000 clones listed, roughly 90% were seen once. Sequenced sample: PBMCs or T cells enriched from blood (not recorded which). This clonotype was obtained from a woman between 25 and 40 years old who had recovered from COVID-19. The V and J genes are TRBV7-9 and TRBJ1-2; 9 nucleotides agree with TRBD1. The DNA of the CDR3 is TGTGCCAGCAGCAGGGGACAGGGCTATGGCTACACCTTC. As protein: CASSRGQGYGYTF.